Sequencing of this T cell receptor beta chain was carried out in a study of blood T cells in healthy people across ages. Overall study results and limits: Roughly linear declines in TCR beta diversity per million T cells occurred with age.

Using a J-beta primer mix together with a sample-barcoded 5' primer, a second PCR was run for roughly 6 to 11 cycles. Every cDNA was tagged by a template-switch adaptor with 12 random nucleotides. TCRdb redid the calling of the 5' RACE reads with MiXCR, one entry per CDR3 protein. This table has under 1 million distinct CDR3 sequences, under 45% appearing once. V gave up 2 bases and J gave up 8 bases, with 7 bases separating them. The CDR3 runs 13 residues. Germline V gene sequence: CDR1 SGHVS, CDR2 FQNEAQ. This clonotype was counted a few times. Its antigen is currently unknown. The receptor was isolated from a man aged 55 to 70 in good health. The J gene is TRBJ1-6, the V gene TRBV7-8; D might be TRBD1 (6 bases). The sample consisted of blood. The CDR3: CASSLKGDSPLHF. The DNA of the CDR3 is TGTGCCAGCAGCTTAAAGGGGGATTCACCCCTCCACTTT. Full variable domain (outside the CDR3, taken from reference TRBV7-8 and TRBJ1-6): GAGVSQSPRYKVAKRGQDVALRCDPISGHVSLFWYQQALGQGPEFLTYFQNEAQLDKSGLPSDRFFAERPEGSVSTLKIQRTQQEDSAVYLCASSLKGDSPLHFGNGTRLTVT.